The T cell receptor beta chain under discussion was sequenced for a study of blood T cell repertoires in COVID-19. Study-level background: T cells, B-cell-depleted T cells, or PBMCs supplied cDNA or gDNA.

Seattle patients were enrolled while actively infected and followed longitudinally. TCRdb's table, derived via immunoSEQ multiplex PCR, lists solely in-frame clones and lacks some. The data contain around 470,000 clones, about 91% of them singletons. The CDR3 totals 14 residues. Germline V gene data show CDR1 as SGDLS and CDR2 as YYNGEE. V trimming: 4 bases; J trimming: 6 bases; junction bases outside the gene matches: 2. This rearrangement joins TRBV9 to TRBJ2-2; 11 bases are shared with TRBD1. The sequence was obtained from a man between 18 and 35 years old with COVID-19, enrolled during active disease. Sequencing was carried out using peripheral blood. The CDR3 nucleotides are TGTGCCAGCAGCACGGGACAGGGGGCCGGGGAGCTGTTTTTT. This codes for CASSTGQGAGELFF. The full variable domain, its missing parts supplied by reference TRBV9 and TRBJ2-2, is DSGVTQTPKHLITATGQRVTLRCSPRSGDLSVYWYQQSLDQGLQFLIQYYNGEERAKGNILERFSAQQFPDLHSELNLSSLELGDSALYFCASSTGQGAGELFFGEGSRLTVL.